This TCR beta chain came from a study of shared clonotypes between healthy human individuals. Findings of the study overall: Sampling covered nothing but blood. Tissue TCR repertoires likely differ from those found in blood. Around 5.4% of naive CD4 clonotypes were common to several donors.

The assay was immunoSEQ multiplex PCR, and TCRdb's table has in-frame clones only and misses some. The sample has fewer than 850,000 clones, 90% seen once; the top ten hold 30% to 40%. On this clone itself: Antigen unknown.

The CDR3 length is 15 residues. J gave up 0 bases and V 5 bases, and 4 bases lay outside the gene matches. Germline CDR1 and CDR2: LNHNV and YYDKDF (reference sequence). The sequencing sample was made of memory CD8+ T cells from PBMCs. The subset here: CD45RO+ cells pooled with CCR7-negative TemRA cells. The J gene is TRBJ1-2, the V gene TRBV15, with 9 bases identical to TRBD1. The sequence derives from a man younger than 30 in good health. Some clones in this sample may be carry-over from other donors' samples. The CDR3 DNA reads TGTGCCACCAGCGGGCGACAGGGGGCTAACTATGGCTACACCTTC. It yields the protein CATSGRQGANYGYTF.